The clone carrying this T cell receptor beta chain was picked up a small number of times. What it recognizes is unknown. The same CDR3 also results from other DNA sequences found in this sample. This sample is part of a study of cytotoxic CD8 clonotypes in ibrutinib-treated CLL. Study conclusions and caveats: Rising at ibrutinib response, clonality subsequently fell back toward baseline at progression.

Using immunoSEQ multiplex PCR, the repertoire was profiled, and TCRdb retains in-frame clones only, with some absent. The sample lists about 40,000 clones, just over 70% occurring once. The V and J ends lost 0 bases and 3 bases respectively, with 11 bases between them. Germline V gene lookup returns CDR1 MNHEY and CDR2 SVGAGI. The CDR3 loop spans 15 amino acids. The starting material was PBMCs, obtained at disease progression, from a patient treated with ibrutinib. The V and J genes are TRBV6-5 and TRBJ1-2; perhaps TRBD1 as D (5 bases). The sequence came from a human donor with chronic lymphocytic leukemia. CDR3: CASSYSAGLYYGYTF. The CDR3 DNA is TGTGCCAGCAGTTACTCGGCAGGGCTTTACTATGGCTACACCTTC.